This is a list of T cell receptor beta chains from one sample in a study of shared clonotypes between healthy human individuals. TCRdb keeps only in-frame clones here, not all; method: immunoSEQ multiplex PCR. The data show 550,000 to 600,000 clones, with roughly 98% seen just once and 0.3% held by the top ten. Input material: naive CD8+ T cells sorted from blood. The origin of the receptors is a man aged 25 to 45 in good health. Both conserved end residues are part of each CDR3. The D gene is left open where the match is weak. Expanded clones are given a class, and other clones once, few, many or no size at all.

d_gene	v_gene	abundance	j_gene	CDR3nt	CDR3aa
TRBD2	TRBV27	-	TRBJ2-1	TGTGCCAGCAGTTCTACGGGGGGCTACAATGAGCAGTTCTTC	CASSSTGGYNEQFF
TRBD1	TRBV9	-	TRBJ1-1	TGTGCCAGCAGCGGAGAGGGACAGGGATGGACTGAAGCTTTCTTT	CASSGEGQGWTEAFF
-	TRBV10-3	-	TRBJ2-3	TGTGCCATCAGTGACGACAGCTACACAGATACGCAGTATTTT	CAISDDSYTDTQYF
TRBD1	TRBV29-1	-	TRBJ2-1	TGCAGCGTTGAAGGGTTTCAGGGGGACGCCTACAATGAGCAGTTCTTC	CSVEGFQGDAYNEQFF
-	TRBV5-1	-	TRBJ1-1	TGCGCCAGCAGCTTGGCTACCAGGGGGAACACTGAAGCTTTCTTT	CASSLATRGNTEAFF
-	TRBV27	once	TRBJ1-2	TGTGCCAGTTCCTGGGCGGGGGGACACAACTATGGCTACACCTTC	CASSWAGGHNYGYTF
-	TRBV29-1	-	TRBJ1-2	TGCAGCGTTGAAGTTCGGGGTGGCTACACCTTC	CSVEVRGGYTF
-	TRBV7-9	-	TRBJ1-2	TGTGCCAGCAGCTTTGACGGTACTAACTATGGCTACACCTTC	CASSFDGTNYGYTF
-	TRBV11-2	-	TRBJ1-1	TGTGCCAGCAGCTTGACGAACACTGAAGCTTTCTTT	CASSLTNTEAFF
TRBD1	TRBV28	once	TRBJ1-5	TGTGCCAGCAGTTTGACAGGGGATCAGCCCCAGCATTTT	CASSLTGDQPQHF
-	TRBV4-1	-	TRBJ2-7	TGCGCCAGCAGTGGACAAAACCTCTACGAGCAGTACTTC	CASSGQNLYEQYF